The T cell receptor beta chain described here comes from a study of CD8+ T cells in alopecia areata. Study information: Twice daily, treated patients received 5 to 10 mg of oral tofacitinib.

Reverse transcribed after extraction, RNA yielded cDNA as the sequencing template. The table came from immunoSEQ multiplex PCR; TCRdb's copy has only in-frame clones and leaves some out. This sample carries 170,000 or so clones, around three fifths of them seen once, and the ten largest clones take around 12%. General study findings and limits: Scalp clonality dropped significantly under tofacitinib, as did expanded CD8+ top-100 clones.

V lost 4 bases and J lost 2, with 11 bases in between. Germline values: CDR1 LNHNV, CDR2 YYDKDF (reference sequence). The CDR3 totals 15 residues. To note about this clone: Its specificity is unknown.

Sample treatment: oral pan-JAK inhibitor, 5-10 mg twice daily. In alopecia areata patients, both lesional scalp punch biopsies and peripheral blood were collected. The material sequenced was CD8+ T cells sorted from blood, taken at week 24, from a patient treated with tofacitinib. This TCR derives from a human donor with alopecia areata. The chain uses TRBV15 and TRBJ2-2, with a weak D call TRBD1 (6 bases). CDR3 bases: TGTGCCACCAGCATTGACAGGTCCAACACCGGGGAGCTGTTTTTT. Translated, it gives CATSIDRSNTGELFF.